Listed here are 28 T cell receptor beta chains from one sample, sequenced in a study of neoadjuvant anti-PD-1 for oral cavity cancer. TCRdb's table, derived via immunoSEQ multiplex PCR, lists solely in-frame clones and lacks some. This sample has around 30,000 clones, with approximately 87% found just once. The material was PBMCs, obtained before nivolumab (anti-PD-1) treatment. All receptors derive from a person aged 35 to 85 with oral cavity squamous cell carcinoma.

The CDR3 DNA reads as TGTGCCAGCAGCTTCACCCTTAGCGGGGGGATGTACGAGCAGTACTTC. Translating it yields CASSFTLSGGMYEQYF. The chain links TRBV7-2 to TRBJ2-7; 10 positions match TRBD2. Trimming cost V 3 bases and J 4 bases; bases outside gene matches: 9. Germline values: CDR1 SGHTA, CDR2 FQGNSA. The CDR3 is 16 residues long.

The V call is TRBV9, the J call TRBJ2-2; D is possibly TRBD2 (5 bases). Germline V gene sequence: CDR1 SGDLS, CDR2 YYNGEE. The length of the CDR3 is 13 residues. V was trimmed by 4 bases and J by 7 bases, leaving 11 bases between them. CDR3: CASSPDGVGELFF. The CDR3 DNA is TGTGCCAGCAGCCCTGACGGGGTCGGGGAGCTGTTTTTT.

This chain joins TRBV5-1 and TRBJ1-1; unclear D gene. Trimming pared 1 base from V and 1 base from J, leaving 8 bases between. CDR3 size: 14 residues. The germline V gene has CDR1 SGHRS and CDR2 YFSETQ. The CDR3 sequence is CASSLNAGNTEAFF. CDR3 nucleotides: TGCGCCAGCAGCTTGAATGCGGGGAACACTGAAGCTTTCTTT.

The rearrangement uses TRBV5-1 and TRBJ2-7; 8 bases are a match to TRBD1. The V and J ends lost 7 bases and 1 base, in that order; junction bases with no gene match: 10. CDR1 and CDR2 (germline): SGHRS, YFSETQ. The CDR3 has 15 residues. CDR3 in amino acids: CASSHDRGRSYEQYF. The CDR3 DNA reads TGCGCCAGCTCCCATGACAGGGGTCGTTCCTACGAGCAGTACTTC.

The chain carries TRBV15 and TRBJ1-2; TRBD1 aligns across 8 bases. From germline, CDR1 is LNHNV and CDR2 YYDKDF (reference sequence). The length of the CDR3 is 14 residues. Germline trimming cut 4 bases from V and 4 bases from J; bases unmatched to any gene: 5. The CDR3 here is CATSTGQGGYGYTF. The CDR3 coding sequence is TGTGCCACCAGCACCGGACAGGGAGGCTATGGCTACACCTTC.

J is TRBJ1-1 and V is TRBV11-2; no reliable D call. V was clipped by 2 bases and J by 6 bases, with 10 bases between them. CDR3 length: 13 amino acids. Germline CDR1 is SGHAT and CDR2 is FQNNGV. The CDR3 coding sequence is TGTGCCAGCAGCTTATTTGGTCCCCCTGAAGCTTTCTTT. Its protein product is CASSLFGPPEAFF.

The chain has TRBV9 and TRBJ2-3; the D is unclear. CDR1 is SGDLS and CDR2 is YYNGEE in the germline V gene. The CDR3 length is 14 residues. V was trimmed by 0 bases and J by 0 bases, leaving 5 bases between them. Here the CDR3 reads CASSVVASTDTQYF. In DNA form, the CDR3 reads TGTGCCAGCAGCGTAGTGGCTAGCACAGATACGCAGTATTTT. The full variable domain, with the rest looked up from reference TRBV9 and TRBJ2-3, is DSGVTQTPKHLITATGQRVTLRCSPRSGDLSVYWYQQSLDQGLQFLIQYYNGEERAKGNILERFSAQQFPDLHSELNLSSLELGDSALYFCASSVVASTDTQYFGPGTRLTVL.

The rearrangement links TRBV4-1 to TRBJ2-4; D unclear. The germline V and J ends were trimmed by 0 bases and 0 bases, with 9 bases remaining between them. CDR1 is MGHRA, CDR2 YSYEKL, per germline. This CDR3 has 16 residues. CDR3 coding DNA: TGCGCCAGCAGCCAAGATAGCCCAGGAGCCAAAAACATTCAGTACTTC. Amino acid sequence: CASSQDSPGAKNIQYF.

This chain connects TRBV29-1 to TRBJ1-2; D gene unclear. The CDR3 consists of 13 residues. The V end was cut by 7 bases, the J end by 1 base, with 13 bases between. Germline-derived CDR1 and CDR2 are SQVTM and ANQGSEA. The CDR3 DNA sequence: TGCAGCGCCGGTGGAATTGATAACTATGGCTACACCTTC. Translation: CSAGGIDNYGYTF.

The chain carries TRBV6-5 and TRBJ1-2; TRBD1 matches 7 bases. The CDR3 is 15 residues long. In germline, CDR1 is MNHEY, CDR2 SVGAGI. The ends lost 4 bases at V and 4 bases at J; junction bases unmatched: 9. The CDR3 reads CASSSPGQTAYGYTF. The CDR3, as DNA: TGTGCCAGCAGTTCCCCGGGACAGACCGCCTATGGCTACACCTTC.

This chain connects TRBV6-1 to TRBJ1-3; D remains ambiguous. The CDR3 contains 14 residues. V lost 1 base to trimming and J lost 0 bases, with 4 bases between them. Germline V gene lookup returns CDR1 MNHNS and CDR2 SASEGT. CDR3 sequence (DNA): TGTGCCAGCAGTGAAGGGTTCTCTGGAAACACCATATATTTT. Its protein is CASSEGFSGNTIYF.

This clone was seen just once. This chain connects TRBV5-1 to TRBJ2-2; 8 nucleotides match TRBD1. The germline V gene encodes CDR1 SGHRS and CDR2 YFSETQ. V trimming: 0 bases; J trimming: 6 bases; junction bases outside the gene matches: 7. The length of the CDR3 is 16 residues. CDR3 sequence: CASSLGQGRVSGELFF. CDR3 nucleotide sequence: TGCGCCAGCAGCTTGGGACAGGGGCGAGTGTCCGGGGAGCTGTTTTTT.

The table lists this clone with a count of one. This chain uses TRBV19 with TRBJ1-1, with D possibly TRBD1 on 5 matching bases. This CDR3 contains 18 residues. The germline gives CDR1 LNHDA, CDR2 SQIVND (reference sequence). V was clipped by 5 bases and J by 0 bases, with 22 bases between them. As DNA, the CDR3 is TGTGCCAGTAGTTACTCGACAGCCTTCCTTGGGATGAACACTGAAGCTTTCTTT. This translates into CASSYSTAFLGMNTEAFF.

This clone was found once. This chain uses TRBV14 with TRBJ2-2; 9 bases agree with TRBD2. In germline, CDR1 is SGHDN, CDR2 FVKESK. V lost 4 bases to trimming and J lost 7 bases; unmatched junction nucleotides: 7. This CDR3 is 15 amino acids long. This CDR3 is CASSPRGGAIGELFF. Written as DNA, the CDR3 is TGTGCCAGCAGCCCCCGCGGGGGGGCGATCGGGGAGCTGTTTTTT.

The chain employs TRBV27 and TRBJ2-5; 11 nucleotides line up with TRBD2. Looked up from germline, CDR1 is MNHEY and CDR2 is SMNVEV (reference sequence). There are 17 residues in the CDR3. V lost 0 bases and J lost 2; bases outside the gene matches: 5. DNA of the CDR3: TGTGCCAGCAGTTTATCCCAGACTAGCGGGGTACAAGAGACCCAGTACTTC. It translates to CASSLSQTSGVQETQYF.

The rearrangement uses TRBV28 and TRBJ1-1; weak D call: TRBD1 (6 bases). V was clipped by 3 bases and J by 0 bases, with 14 bases between them. The CDR3 sequence is 16 residues long. Germline CDR1 MDHEN, CDR2 SYDVKM. The chain's CDR3 is CASSFASDSMNTEAFF. The DNA for the CDR3 is TGTGCCAGCAGTTTTGCCTCGGACAGTATGAACACTGAAGCTTTCTTT. Looking up the rest from reference TRBV28 and TRBJ1-1 gives the full variable domain: DVKVTQSSRYLVKRTGEKVFLECVQDMDHENMFWYRQDPGLGLRLIYFSYDVKMKEKGDIPEGYSVSREKKERFSLILESASTNQTSMYLCASSFASDSMNTEAFFGQGTRLTVV.

The V gene is TRBV7-2, the J gene TRBJ1-2; D possibly corresponds to TRBD1 (5 bases). The CDR3 has 16 amino acids. Germline V lookup: CDR1 SGHTA, CDR2 FQGNSA. V was pared by 1 base and J by 4 bases, with 16 bases between. The CDR3 DNA reads TGTGCCAGCAGCTTAGGTGGGGCAGGGATCGGCTATGGCTACACCTTC. Translating it yields CASSLGGAGIGYGYTF.

J is TRBJ2-1 and V is TRBV2; D possibly corresponds to TRBD1 (6 bases). This CDR3 spans 13 amino acids. Trimming took 9 bases from V and 4 from J, leaving 13 bases between them. Germline V gene sequence: CDR1 SNHLY, CDR2 FYNNEI. The DNA of the CDR3 is TGTGCCAGTCAGGGGCAGATTTACAATGAGCAGTTCTTC. Protein sequence: CASQGQIYNEQFF.

There are a few counts of this clone. This may be a read error: a much more frequent sequence differs by one nucleotide. This specimen includes other DNA sequences encoding the same CDR3. This rearrangement joins TRBV6-4 to TRBJ2-3, with 10 positions matching TRBD1. Trimming took 2 bases from V and 4 from J; bases not matched to a gene: 0. The CDR3 length is 14 residues. Germline V gene sequence: CDR1 MRHNA, CDR2 SNTAGT. CDR3 DNA sequence: TGTGCCAGCAGTGACGGACAGGGGGCAGATACGCAGTATTTT. Translation gives CASSDGQGADTQYF.

V is TRBV19 and J is TRBJ1-5; 7 bases align to TRBD1. This CDR3 region has 17 residues. The V gene's germline CDR1 is LNHDA and CDR2 SQIVND (reference sequence). J was trimmed by 1 base and V by 3 bases; bases with no gene match: 9. The CDR3 DNA follows: TGTGCCAGTAGTATGGCACAGGGGTGGCGGAGCAATCAGCCCCAGCATTTT. Its protein product is CASSMAQGWRSNQPQHF. Drawing the rest from reference TRBV19 and TRBJ1-5, the complete variable domain is DGGITQSPKYLFRKEGQNVTLSCEQNLNHDAMYWYRQDPGQGLRLIYYSQIVNDFQKGDIAEGYSVSREKKESFPLTVTSAQKNPTAFYLCASSMAQGWRSNQPQHFGDGTRLSIL.

This clone was counted a single time. This chain links TRBV7-2 with TRBJ1-6; D remains ambiguous. The germline V gene has CDR1 SGHTA and CDR2 FQGNSA. The CDR3 runs to 15 residues. Trimming pared 1 base from V and 14 bases from J, leaving 18 bases between. The DNA for the CDR3 is TGTGCCAGCAGCTTAGAGGGTACCCGCGGCGAAACCCTCCACTTT. This codes for CASSLEGTRGETLHF.

This clone has a handful of counts. The chain carries TRBV19 and TRBJ1-1; D is undetermined. The CDR3 runs 13 residues. Between the trimmed V and J ends, which lost 3 bases and 2 bases, there was a span of 7 bases. CDR1 and CDR2 from the germline V gene are LNHDA and SQIVND (reference sequence). This CDR3 is CASSMQGNTEAFF. CDR3 bases: TGTGCCAGTAGTATGCAAGGTAACACTGAAGCTTTCTTT.

V gene TRBV28 combines with J gene TRBJ1-5, with D perhaps matching TRBD1 (5 bases). The germline V and J ends were trimmed by 4 bases and 2 bases, with 18 bases remaining between them. Germline V gene data show CDR1 as MDHEN and CDR2 as SYDVKM. The CDR3 is made up of 17 amino acids. CDR3 nucleotides: TGTGCCAGCAGTTCCCCCTATGGGGCCTCACGCAATCAGCCCCAGCATTTT. Protein sequence: CASSSPYGASRNQPQHF.

V is TRBV10-3 and J is TRBJ2-3, with D hard to call. Germline V CDR1 and CDR2: ENHRY, SYGVKD. V was clipped by 5 bases and J by 2 bases, with 5 bases between them. The CDR3 extends over 12 amino acids. CDR3 coding DNA: TGTGCCATCAGTCCGAACACAGATACGCAGTATTTT. This codes for CAISPNTDTQYF.

This sequence joins TRBV6-5 and TRBJ1-2, with TRBD1 identical over 8 bases. V lost 0 bases, J lost 4 bases, and 7 bases stayed unmatched. The germline CDR1 and CDR2 sequences are MNHEY and SVGAGI. The CDR3 is made up of 16 amino acids. The CDR3 DNA reads as TGTGCCAGCAGTTACTCGCTCACAGGGGGTGGCTATGGCTACACCTTC. Its translation is CASSYSLTGGGYGYTF.

This chain connects TRBV7-2 to TRBJ2-1, with D uncertain. From germline, CDR1 is SGHTA and CDR2 FQGNSA. The ends were cut back, 5 bases at V and 2 bases at J, with 10 bases in the middle. The CDR3 is 14 amino acids. CDR3 amino acids: CASSGRIAYNEQFF. DNA for the CDR3: TGTGCCAGCAGCGGAAGGATCGCCTACAATGAGCAGTTCTTC. Using reference TRBV7-2 and TRBJ2-1 for the parts outside the CDR3, the full variable domain is GAGVSQSPSNKVTEKGKDVELRCDPISGHTALYWYRQSLGQGLEFLIYFQGNSAPDKSGLPSDRFSAERTGGSVSTLTIQRTQQEDSAVYLCASSGRIAYNEQFFGPGTRLTVL.

In this sample, this clone turned up once. The V call is TRBV10-3, the J call TRBJ1-5; no reliable D call. Germline-derived CDR1 and CDR2 are ENHRY and SYGVKD. The CDR3 extends over 16 amino acids. V was clipped by 0 bases and J by 3 bases, with 12 bases between them. This CDR3 reads CAISESPASFNQPQHF. Here the CDR3 DNA reads TGTGCCATCAGTGAGTCCCCGGCCAGTTTCAATCAGCCCCAGCATTTT.

A few counts support this clone. The chain carries TRBV29-1 and TRBJ2-7, with no clear D. V lost 4 bases to trimming and J lost 3 bases, with 13 bases between them. The germline V gene encodes CDR1 SQVTM and CDR2 ANQGSEA. The CDR3 totals 13 residues. The CDR3 DNA reads TGCAGCGTTGTTAAAGGGCCTTTCTACGAGCAGTACTTC. Translated: CSVVKGPFYEQYF.